The clone carrying this TCR beta chain showed up many times. Its antigen is currently unknown. These data belong to a study of response to subunit inactivated influenza vaccine. Findings and caveats of the study: Few additional T cells are recruited per seasonal influenza vaccination, authors suggested.

Using its own MiXCR run on the RT-PCR reads, TCRdb lists one record per CDR3 protein. The sample holds about 190,000 distinct CDR3 sequences; approximately 15% are singletons and the top ten take approximately 27%. The germline V gene encodes CDR1 SNHLY and CDR2 FYNNEI. Unmatched junction bases numbered 11, after V lost 4 bases and J lost 4 bases. The CDR3 length is 16 residues. The sequence derives from a man aged 50 or older who received an inactivated influenza vaccine. The V call is TRBV2, the J call TRBJ2-3; 7 positions agree with TRBD1. The sample in question was CD8+ T cells sorted from PBMCs, obtained 4 to 6 days after vaccination. CDR3 in DNA: TGTGCCAGCAGTGTCCCGCGAGTGGGACAGCCAGATACGCAGTATTTT. Translation gives CASSVPRVGQPDTQYF.